Shown below are 10 T cell receptor beta chains from a single sample sequenced in a study of blood T cell repertoires in COVID-19. Measured with immunoSEQ multiplex PCR; TCRdb has only the in-frame clones, and not every one. The table records some 49,000 clones, 81% of them present only once. The sample comprised peripheral blood. The source of these receptors is a woman aged 80 or over with COVID-19, enrolled during active disease.

The chain couples TRBV2 to TRBJ2-1, with D possibly TRBD1 on 7 matching bases. In germline, CDR1 is SNHLY, CDR2 FYNNEI. The length of the CDR3 is 15 residues. V shed 6 bases and J shed 1 base, with 13 bases lying between them. The CDR3 DNA follows: TGTGCCAGCAGGGGTCAGGGGGGTTCCTACAATGAGCAGTTCTTC. Protein sequence: CASRGQGGSYNEQFF.

The chain combines TRBV7-8 with TRBJ2-1; 11 bases map to TRBD2. Germline V gives CDR1 SGHVS, CDR2 FQNEAQ. The CDR3 is 16 amino acids. With 7 bases clipped from V and 10 bases from J, the junction kept 15 bases outside the gene matches. CDR3 DNA sequence: TGTGCCAGCATGCCGGGCGGGCTAGCGGGAGGACTAGAGCAGTTCTTC. This gives the protein CASMPGGLAGGLEQFF.

V gene TRBV2 combines with J gene TRBJ1-6; 8 bases agree with TRBD1. Germline V gene data show CDR1 as SNHLY and CDR2 as FYNNEI. J gave up 6 bases and V 0 bases, and 4 bases lay outside the gene matches. This CDR3 has 16 amino acids. CDR3 sequence (DNA): TGTGCCAGCAGTGAAGCTCCGGGACAGGTTAATTCACCCCTCCACTTT. It is translated as CASSEAPGQVNSPLHF.

The chain is built from TRBV30 and TRBJ2-4; tentatively, D is TRBD2 (6 bases). CDR3 length equals 17 residues. Germline V gene lookup returns CDR1 GTSNPN and CDR2 SVGIG (reference sequence). The ends were cut back, 2 bases at V and 4 bases at J, with 21 bases in the middle. In DNA form, the CDR3 reads TGTGCCTGGAGTCCTTTGATGGCGGGGCTAGGGAAAAACATTCAGTACTTC. Amino acid sequence: CAWSPLMAGLGKNIQYF.

The chain couples TRBV2 to TRBJ2-1; the match to TRBD2 covers 7 bases. Unmatched junction bases numbered 12, after V lost 10 bases and J lost 6 bases. CDR3 length: 14 amino acids. CDR1 is SNHLY, CDR2 FYNNEI, per germline. The CDR3 bases are TGTGCCACGAGGAAGAGGGAGGGCCTCAATGAGCAGTTCTTC. Translating it yields CATRKREGLNEQFF. Complete variable domain (other parts from reference TRBV2 and TRBJ2-1): EPEVTQTPSHQVTQMGQEVILRCVPISNHLYFYWYRQILGQKVEFLVSFYNNEISEKSEIFDDQFSVERPDGSNFTLKIRSTKLEDSAMYFCATRKREGLNEQFFGPGTRLTVL.

The V call is TRBV7-6, the J call TRBJ2-7; TRBD2 aligns across 9 bases. Losses at the gene ends were 2 bases for V and 3 bases for J; bases not matched to a gene: 5. The CDR3 sequence is 15 residues long. Looked up from germline, CDR1 is SGHVS and CDR2 is FNYEAQ. DNA for the CDR3: TGTGCCAGCAGCTTATCAGATAGCGGGAGCTACGAGCAGTACTTC. Translation: CASSLSDSGSYEQYF.

The J gene is TRBJ1-3, the V gene TRBV6-1, with 10 bases that match TRBD1. The CDR3 is 18 amino acids. Germline trimming cut 2 bases from V and 4 bases from J; bases unmatched to any gene: 11. The germline CDR1 and CDR2 sequences are MNHNS and SASEGT. The CDR3 nucleotides are TGTGCCAGCAGTGAATATCCCCGACAGGGGGCTCTGGGAAACACCATATATTTT. It yields the protein CASSEYPRQGALGNTIYF.

J is TRBJ1-1 and V is TRBV5-1, with unresolved D. CDR1 and CDR2 from the germline V gene are SGHRS and YFSETQ. Between the trimmed V and J ends, which lost 0 bases and 5 bases, there was a span of 8 bases. CDR3 size: 13 residues. The CDR3 is CASSLDRVTEAFF. DNA of the CDR3: TGCGCCAGCAGCTTGGACAGAGTTACTGAAGCTTTCTTT.

The rearrangement joins TRBV19 to TRBJ2-1; 15 bases agree with TRBD2. The CDR3 has 15 residues. V shed 7 bases, J shed 7 bases, and the junction held 5 bases outside the gene matches. From germline, CDR1 is LNHDA and CDR2 SQIVND (reference sequence). In DNA, the CDR3 is TGTGCCAGTAATAAGGGACTAGCGGGAGGTAATGAGCAGTTCTTC. Translated, it gives CASNKGLAGGNEQFF.

This clone was recorded only once. The J gene is TRBJ1-1, the V gene TRBV19; D not resolved. Germline V gene data show CDR1 as LNHDA and CDR2 as SQIVND (reference sequence). This CDR3 has 16 residues. The V and J ends lost 3 bases and 5 bases respectively, with 19 bases between them. This chain's CDR3 is CASSIQAAPGGTEAFF. Here the CDR3 DNA reads TGTGCCAGTAGTATCCAGGCGGCCCCGGGAGGAACTGAAGCTTTCTTT.